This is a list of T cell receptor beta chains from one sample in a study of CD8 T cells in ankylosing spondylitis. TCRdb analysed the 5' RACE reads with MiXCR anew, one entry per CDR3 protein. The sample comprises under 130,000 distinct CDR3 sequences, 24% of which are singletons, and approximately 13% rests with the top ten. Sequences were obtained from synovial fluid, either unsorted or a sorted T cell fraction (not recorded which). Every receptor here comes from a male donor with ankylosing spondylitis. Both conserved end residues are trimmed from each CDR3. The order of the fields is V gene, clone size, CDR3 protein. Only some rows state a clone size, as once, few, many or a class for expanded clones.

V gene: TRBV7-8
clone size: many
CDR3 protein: ASSLGQAYEQF

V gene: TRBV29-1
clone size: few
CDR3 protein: STTTGEETQY

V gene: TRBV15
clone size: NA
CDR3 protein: ATSRDYFANEQF

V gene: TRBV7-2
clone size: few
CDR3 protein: ASSLDRWGQGGTF

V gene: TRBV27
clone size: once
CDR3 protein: ASSLGGRRGETQY

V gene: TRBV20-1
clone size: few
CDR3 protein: SARGGRGFGQPGLQH

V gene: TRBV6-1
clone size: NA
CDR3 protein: ASSPGRGNQPQH

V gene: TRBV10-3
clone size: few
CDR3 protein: ATRLEGGAKTQY

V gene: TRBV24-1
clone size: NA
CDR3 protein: ATSDSGQGNQPQH

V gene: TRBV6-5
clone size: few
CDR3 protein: ASSYEPRTGTEAF

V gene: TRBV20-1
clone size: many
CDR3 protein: SAPPWTSGRGSDTQY